Shown below are 25 T cell receptor beta chains from a single sample sequenced in a study of T cells in Graves' hyperthyroidism and ophthalmopathy. The investigators amplified TCR beta CDR3 regions from RNA transcripts. TCR CDR3 regions were first amplified by RT-PCR with HTBI primers. TCRdb re-called the multiplex PCR reads through MiXCR, storing one row per CDR3 protein. Of about 620,000 distinct CDR3 sequences in the sample, about a sixth were seen once. Sequenced input: blood. These receptors were collected from a woman between 25 and 40 years old with Graves' hyperthyroidism.

At least ten counts were recorded for this clonotype. The chain joins TRBV24-1 to TRBJ2-1, with D perhaps being TRBD1 or TRBD2 (6 bases each). V was trimmed by 4 bases and J by 6 bases, leaving 15 bases between them. Germline CDR1 and CDR2: KGHDR and SFDVKD. The CDR3 loop spans 15 amino acids. CDR3 DNA sequence: TGTGCCACCAGTGAGAGAAGAGGAGGGGGCAATGAGCAGTTCTTC. The encoded protein is CATSERRGGGNEQFF.

This clonotype was seen ten or more times. This chain uses TRBV28 with TRBJ1-2; weak D call: TRBD1 (5 bases). The germline gives CDR1 MDHEN, CDR2 SYDVKM. Trimming shortened V by 6 bases and J by 8 bases, and 22 bases separated the two germline ends. The CDR3 length is 15 residues. The DNA of the CDR3 is TGTGCCAGCAGCCTTGTGTCTCAGGGCTCGGAAGGCTACACCTTC. Translation gives CASSLVSQGSEGYTF.

This clonotype was seen ten or more times. The chain couples TRBV5-1 to TRBJ2-3, with 11 bases fitting TRBD2. Germline lookup yields CDR1 SGHRS and CDR2 YFSETQ. Germline trimming cut 7 bases from V and 2 bases from J; bases unmatched to any gene: 6. The CDR3 length is 15 residues. The CDR3, as DNA: TGCGCCAGCGTTCAACTAGCGGGGGACACAGATACGCAGTATTTT. Protein product: CASVQLAGDTDTQYF.

This clonotype was seen a handful of times. The CDR3 sequence is CSAPGTGSEKLFF. The CDR3 region has the DNA TGCAGTGCCCCCGGGACAGGGAGTGAAAAACTGTTTTTT. This chain uses TRBV20-1 with TRBJ1-4; TRBD1 agrees at 9 bases. The CDR3 loop spans 13 amino acids. V gave up 6 bases and J gave up 7 bases; unmatched junction bases: 6. In germline, CDR1 is DFQATT, CDR2 SNEGSKA (reference sequence).

Turning to this clonotype: This could be a read error, since a much larger clone is one nucleotide away. The rearrangement links TRBV5-6 to TRBJ2-7, with 11 bases matching TRBD2. CDR1 and CDR2 (germline): SGHDT, YYEEEE. The CDR3 runs 16 residues. Trimming at V came to 7 bases and at J to 4 bases, leaving 13 bases not matched to a gene. The CDR3 loop reads CASGSTRLAGRYEQYF. CDR3 DNA: TGTGCCAGCGGCTCGACCAGACTAGCGGGACGGTACGAGCAGTACTTC.

This clonotype was observed a few times. The gene calls are TRBV7-2 and TRBJ2-2, with TRBD2 matching over 11 bases. Germline V gives CDR1 SGHTA, CDR2 FQGNSA. V was clipped by 3 bases and J by 3 bases; unmatched bases: 9. CDR3 size: 18 residues. CDR3 DNA: TGTGCCAGCAGCTTTGATCCGGGACTAGCGGAATACACCGGGGAGCTGTTTTTT. Its protein is CASSFDPGLAEYTGELFF.

The chain employs TRBV3-1 and TRBJ1-5, with TRBD1 as a possible D gene (5 bases). Trimming took 2 bases from V and 5 from J, leaving 13 bases between them. The CDR3 length is 15 residues. Germline CDR1 reads LGHDT; CDR2 reads YNNKEL (reference sequence). The CDR3, as DNA: TGTGCCAGCAGCCAACAGGGCCGGGGCTATCAGCCCCAGCATTTT. Translated: CASSQQGRGYQPQHF.

This clonotype was recorded a few times. The chain recombines TRBV7-2 with TRBJ2-7; D unclear. Germline CDR1 and CDR2: SGHTA and FQGNSA. CDR3 length equals 16 residues. Deletions cut 1 base from V and 0 bases from J, with 13 bases between. CDR3 nucleotides: TGTGCCAGCAGCTTAGTAGACCGTCCGAGCTCCTACGAGCAGTACTTC. Its protein is CASSLVDRPSSYEQYF. The full variable domain, in which reference TRBV7-2 and TRBJ2-7 provide the parts outside the CDR3, is GAGVSQSPSNKVTEKGKDVELRCDPISGHTALYWYRQSLGQGLEFLIYFQGNSAPDKSGLPSDRFSAERTGGSVSTLTIQRTQQEDSAVYLCASSLVDRPSSYEQYFGPGTRLTVT.

The V call is TRBV4-2, the J call TRBJ2-3; 10 bases agree with TRBD2. In germline, CDR1 is LGHNA, CDR2 YNFKEQ. The CDR3 covers 18 residues. Trimming cost V 1 base and J 3 bases; bases outside gene matches: 10. The CDR3 nucleotides are TGTGCCAGCAGCCAAGTGAAGGCTAGCGGGAGTAGGACAGATACGCAGTATTTT. Protein: CASSQVKASGSRTDTQYF.

This sequence joins TRBV7-3 and TRBJ2-1; maybe TRBD2 (7 bases). V lost 4 bases and J lost 8, with 12 bases in between. CDR1 is SGHTA and CDR2 is FQGTGA in the germline V gene. The CDR3 consists of 13 residues. The CDR3 protein is CASSWTGGDEQFF. CDR3 coding DNA: TGTGCCAGCAGCTGGACGGGGGGCGATGAGCAGTTCTTC.

This clonotype was detected a few times. The CDR3 DNA reads TGTGCCAGCAGCTCCGCAGGGGGCGGAGAGACCCAGTACTTC. As protein: CASSSAGGGETQYF. The chain couples TRBV5-5 to TRBJ2-5; 8 positions agree with TRBD1. The CDR3 runs 14 residues. In germline, CDR1 is SGHKS, CDR2 YYEKEE (reference sequence). Germline trimming cut 3 bases from V and 4 bases from J; bases unmatched to any gene: 5.

This clonotype was seen a few times. CDR3 sequence (DNA): TGCAGCGTTTCAGGGGGGCTTCGATCAATCTATGAGCAGTTCTTC. Translating it yields CSVSGGLRSIYEQFF. The genes are TRBV29-1 and TRBJ2-1; the D gene is possibly TRBD1 (7 bases). Per the germline V gene, CDR1 is SQVTM and CDR2 is ANQGSEA. V was shortened by 5 bases and J by 8 bases, with 22 bases between the two germline ends. The CDR3 contains 15 residues.

This chain links TRBV2 with TRBJ1-6; D is ambiguous. The germline V and J ends were trimmed by 4 bases and 5 bases, with 6 bases remaining between them. Germline-derived CDR1 and CDR2 are SNHLY and FYNNEI. This CDR3 spans 13 amino acids. The CDR3 region has the DNA TGTGCCAGCAGTGGAGAGAATAATTCACCCCTCCACTTT. It encodes CASSGENNSPLHF.

This clonotype was picked up many times. The rearrangement links TRBV2 to TRBJ2-1; TRBD1 aligns across 10 bases. Germline V gives CDR1 SNHLY, CDR2 FYNNEI. The CDR3 length is 14 residues. V was pared by 7 bases and J by 9 bases, with 9 bases of the junction left unmatched. DNA for the CDR3: TGTGCCAGCACGTGGGACAGGGGAGTATTTGAGCAGTTCTTC. Its protein is CASTWDRGVFEQFF.

With respect to this clonotype: This may arise from a read error, as a much more abundant clone is one base away. The rearrangement uses TRBV12-5 and TRBJ2-1; 11 bases are shared with TRBD2. This CDR3 region has 17 residues. The junction had 14 bases not matched to a gene; V was cut back by 6 bases and J by 7 bases. Looked up from germline, CDR1 is LGHNT and CDR2 is FRNRAP. In nucleotides, the CDR3 is TGTGCTAGTGGCGCACCTAAACTAGCGGGAGTGGGAAATGAGCAGTTCTTC. It encodes CASGAPKLAGVGNEQFF.

The chain is built from TRBV27 and TRBJ2-1; tentative D call: TRBD1 (5 bases). V was clipped by 4 bases and J by 6 bases, with 16 bases between them. This CDR3 region has 15 residues. Germline V gene data show CDR1 as MNHEY and CDR2 as SMNVEV (reference sequence). The CDR3 reads CASSSPTESGNEQFF. Here the CDR3 DNA reads TGTGCCAGCAGTTCCCCGACAGAGTCGGGCAATGAGCAGTTCTTC.

At least ten counts were recorded for this clonotype. The genes are TRBV20-1 and TRBJ1-2; TRBD1 matches 9 bases. This CDR3 region has 14 residues. Germline V gene data show CDR1 as DFQATT and CDR2 as SNEGSKA (reference sequence). In DNA form, the CDR3 reads TGCAGGCTAAAGACAGGGGGGCAAAACTATGGCTACACCTTC. Protein sequence: CRLKTGGQNYGYTF.

Ten or more counts support this clonotype. V is TRBV28 and J is TRBJ2-2; no clear D gene. This CDR3 is 11 amino acids long. Germline V gene data show CDR1 as MDHEN and CDR2 as SYDVKM. Trimming left V 5 bases short and J 8 bases short, with 6 bases between. CDR3 sequence reads: CASSSRGELFF. The CDR3 DNA follows: TGTGCCAGCAGTAGTAGGGGGGAGCTGTTTTTT.

The V call is TRBV27, the J call TRBJ1-4; D may be TRBD1 (6 bases). CDR3 length: 16 residues. Deletions cut 5 bases from V and 4 bases from J, with 17 bases between. Per germline, CDR1 MNHEY and CDR2 SMNVEV (reference sequence). CDR3 sequence (DNA): TGTGCCAGCAGTGCGCCCCTCAGGGGAGGTAATGAAAAACTGTTTTTT. It encodes CASSAPLRGGNEKLFF.

This clonotype occurred many times. The chain couples TRBV6-1 to TRBJ1-2, with TRBD1 matching 8 bases. V shed 7 bases and J 4 bases; nucleotides not matched to a gene: 11. CDR1 MNHNS and CDR2 SASEGT come from the germline V gene. This CDR3 region has 15 residues. CDR3 sequence: CASKGDRGESYGYTF. The CDR3 nucleotides read TGTGCCAGCAAGGGAGACAGGGGCGAGAGCTATGGCTACACCTTC.

This clonotype has ten or more counts. V is TRBV2 and J is TRBJ2-5; D gene unclear. Germline CDR1 is SNHLY and CDR2 is FYNNEI. The V end was cut by 5 bases, the J end by 0 bases, with 10 bases between. This CDR3 spans 14 amino acids. The chain's CDR3 is CASSSIRYQETQYF. The CDR3 bases are TGTGCCAGCAGTTCAATTAGGTACCAAGAGACCCAGTACTTC. The full variable domain, with the rest looked up from reference TRBV2 and TRBJ2-5, is EPEVTQTPSHQVTQMGQEVILRCVPISNHLYFYWYRQILGQKVEFLVSFYNNEISEKSEIFDDQFSVERPDGSNFTLKIRSTKLEDSAMYFCASSSIRYQETQYFGPGTRLLVL.

The V gene is TRBV3-1, the J gene TRBJ1-2, with D tentatively TRBD1 (6 bases). The CDR3 consists of 14 residues. V was trimmed by 0 bases and J by 8 bases, leaving 13 bases between them. CDR1 and CDR2 from the germline V gene are LGHDT and YNNKEL (reference sequence). The CDR3 is CASSQESGVFGYTF. CDR3 DNA: TGTGCCAGCAGCCAAGAGTCAGGGGTCTTCGGCTACACCTTC.

This clonotype has only a few counts. This chain uses TRBV4-1 with TRBJ1-5; D perhaps matches TRBD1 (5 bases). The V end lost 1 base, the J end lost 3 bases, and 10 bases lay between the germline ends. This CDR3 is built from 15 residues. Germline lookup yields CDR1 MGHRA and CDR2 YSYEKL. The CDR3 loop is CASSQVQGVNQPQHF. The CDR3 coding sequence is TGCGCCAGCAGCCAAGTACAAGGGGTCAATCAGCCCCAGCATTTT.

This clonotype was seen repeatedly, ten times or more. The V call is TRBV12-3 or TRBV12-4, the J call TRBJ2-3, with 10 bases matching TRBD2. The V gene end was trimmed by 7 bases and the J gene end by 2 bases; junction bases not matched to a gene: 3. The CDR3 has 14 amino acids. The CDR3 bases are TGTGCCAGCAAAGGGACTAGCGCCACAGATACGCAGTATTTT. Protein sequence: CASKGTSATDTQYF.

The chain employs TRBV5-1 and TRBJ2-7; possible D gene TRBD2, 6 bases. The CDR3 is 14 residues long. V was pared by 0 bases and J by 3 bases, with 10 bases between. Germline loops: CDR1 SGHRS, CDR2 YFSETQ. The chain's CDR3 is CASSLVVGGYEQYF. CDR3 DNA sequence: TGCGCCAGCAGCTTGGTTGTGGGAGGCTACGAGCAGTACTTC.